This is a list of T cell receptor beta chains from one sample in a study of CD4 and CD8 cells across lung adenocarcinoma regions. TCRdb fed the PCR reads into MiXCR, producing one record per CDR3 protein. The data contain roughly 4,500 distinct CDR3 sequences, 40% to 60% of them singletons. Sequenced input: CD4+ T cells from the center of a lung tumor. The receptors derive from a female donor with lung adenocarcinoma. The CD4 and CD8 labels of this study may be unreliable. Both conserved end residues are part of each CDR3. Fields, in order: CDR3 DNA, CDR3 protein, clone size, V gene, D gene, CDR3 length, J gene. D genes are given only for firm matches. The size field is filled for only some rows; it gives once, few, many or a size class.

CDR3nt: TGTGCCAGCAATGGCAAGGTGCACAATGAGCAGTTCTTC; CDR3aa: CASNGKVHNEQFF; abundance: .; v_gene: TRBV25-1; d_gene: .; len: 13; j_gene: TRBJ2-1
CDR3nt: TGTGCCAGCAGGTGGGAAACGGGGGAGCTGTTTTTT; CDR3aa: CASRWETGELFF; abundance: medium-sized; v_gene: TRBV6-1; d_gene: .; len: 12; j_gene: TRBJ2-2
CDR3nt: TGTGCCAGGAGGCTGGGGGCCAGAGATACTCAGTACTTT; CDR3aa: CARRLGARDTQYF; abundance: .; v_gene: TRBV6-1; d_gene: .; len: 13; j_gene: TRBJ2-3
CDR3nt: TGTGCCAGCAGTGTCGTCATTTGGGGGAGACAGGTGTTTTTT; CDR3aa: CASSVVIWGRQVFF; abundance: medium-sized; v_gene: TRBV6-1; d_gene: .; len: 14; j_gene: TRBJ1-4
CDR3nt: TGTGCCAGCAGCTACCGGGAGACCTACGAGCAGTACTTC; CDR3aa: CASSYRETYEQYF; abundance: few; v_gene: TRBV6-5; d_gene: .; len: 13; j_gene: TRBJ2-7
CDR3nt: TGTGCCACCAGTGATGCATTAGCGGGAGGTGGCCAAGAGACCCAGTACTTC; CDR3aa: CATSDALAGGGQETQYF; abundance: .; v_gene: TRBV24-1; d_gene: TRBD2; len: 17; j_gene: TRBJ2-5
CDR3nt: TGTGCCAGCAGTCCACGTTCGCGGGAGGGCGTCACAGATACGCAGTATTTT; CDR3aa: CASSPRSREGVTDTQYF; abundance: .; v_gene: TRBV7-2; d_gene: TRBD2; len: 17; j_gene: TRBJ2-3
CDR3nt: TGCGCCAGCAGCCAAGATACGAGAACGGTTTCACCCCTCCACTTT; CDR3aa: CASSQDTRTVSPLHF; abundance: few; v_gene: TRBV4-3; d_gene: .; len: 15; j_gene: TRBJ1-6
CDR3nt: TGTGCCACCAGCAGAGGTTCGGGCACAGATACGCAGTATTTT; CDR3aa: CATSRGSGTDTQYF; abundance: once; v_gene: TRBV15; d_gene: .; len: 14; j_gene: TRBJ2-3
CDR3nt: TGTGCCAGCAGTACGACAGGGAACACCGGGGAGCTGTTTTTT; CDR3aa: CASSTTGNTGELFF; abundance: .; v_gene: TRBV14; d_gene: .; len: 14; j_gene: TRBJ2-2
CDR3nt: TGTGCCAGCAGTTACTTCGCGTCGGCGTCCGGCCCACCCACCGGGGAGCTGTTTTTT; CDR3aa: CASSYFASASGPPTGELFF; abundance: few; v_gene: TRBV6-5; d_gene: .; len: 19; j_gene: TRBJ2-2
CDR3nt: TGTGCCAGCAGCCGGACAGGGGGCGAGAGTTCACCCCTCCACTTT; CDR3aa: CASSRTGGESSPLHF; abundance: medium-sized; v_gene: TRBV7-2; d_gene: TRBD1; len: 15; j_gene: TRBJ1-6
CDR3nt: TGTGCCACCAGCAATGAGAGACGGGCTGAAGCTTTCTTT; CDR3aa: CATSNERRAEAFF; abundance: .; v_gene: TRBV15; d_gene: .; len: 13; j_gene: TRBJ1-1
CDR3nt: TGTGCCAGCAGTGTGACTAGGGGAAGCACAGATACGCAGTATTTT; CDR3aa: CASSVTRGSTDTQYF; abundance: few; v_gene: TRBV6-1; d_gene: .; len: 15; j_gene: TRBJ2-3
CDR3nt: TGTGCCAGCAGTGACCCGGGACTAGCGGGGACTTACTCCTACAATGAGCAGTTCTTC; CDR3aa: CASSDPGLAGTYSYNEQFF; abundance: .; v_gene: TRBV6-1; d_gene: TRBD2; len: 19; j_gene: TRBJ2-1
CDR3nt: TGTGCCAGCAGTTCGAGACAGGTCGGTACAGATACGCAGTATTTT; CDR3aa: CASSSRQVGTDTQYF; abundance: .; v_gene: TRBV6-5; d_gene: .; len: 15; j_gene: TRBJ2-3
CDR3nt: TGTGCCAGCAGGAGGGGGCGAGGGACTGGAGAAGAGACCCAGTACTTC; CDR3aa: CASRRGRGTGEETQYF; abundance: .; v_gene: TRBV6-1; d_gene: .; len: 16; j_gene: TRBJ2-5
CDR3nt: TGTGCCAGCAGCCAAGGTCGAGCGGGGGCCAAAGATACGCAGTATTTT; CDR3aa: CASSQGRAGAKDTQYF; abundance: .; v_gene: TRBV4-2; d_gene: TRBD2; len: 16; j_gene: TRBJ2-3
CDR3nt: TGCGCCAGCAGCCAAGATTTGCAGTCTCCTAACTATGGCTACACCTTC; CDR3aa: CASSQDLQSPNYGYTF; abundance: medium-sized; v_gene: TRBV4-3; d_gene: .; len: 16; j_gene: TRBJ1-2
CDR3nt: TGTGCCAGCAGTTATGGGATCGAGGCCTACGAGCAGTACTTC; CDR3aa: CASSYGIEAYEQYF; abundance: medium-sized; v_gene: TRBV6-5; d_gene: .; len: 14; j_gene: TRBJ2-7
CDR3nt: TGTGCCAGCAGTTGGGACGGGGGCGTTGAGCAGTACTTC; CDR3aa: CASSWDGGVEQYF; abundance: .; v_gene: TRBV27; d_gene: .; len: 13; j_gene: TRBJ2-7
CDR3nt: TGTGCCAGCAGCCGATTCGGGCCCTTCGGACTAGCGGGGGGAGGAGCCTACAATGAGCAGTTCTTC; CDR3aa: CASSRFGPFGLAGGGAYNEQFF; abundance: .; v_gene: TRBV7-6; d_gene: TRBD2; len: 22; j_gene: TRBJ2-1
CDR3nt: TGTGCCAGCAGTTCTATAGGGAGGAACGAGCAGTACTTC; CDR3aa: CASSSIGRNEQYF; abundance: once; v_gene: TRBV27; d_gene: .; len: 13; j_gene: TRBJ2-7
CDR3nt: TGCGCCAGCAGTGAGGGCATCTACAATGAGCAGTTCTTC; CDR3aa: CASSEGIYNEQFF; abundance: medium-sized; v_gene: TRBV10-1; d_gene: .; len: 13; j_gene: TRBJ2-1
CDR3nt: TGTGCCAGCAGTTACCAACAAGGGAGAGAGACCCAGTACTTC; CDR3aa: CASSYQQGRETQYF; abundance: .; v_gene: TRBV6-5; d_gene: .; len: 14; j_gene: TRBJ2-5
CDR3nt: TGTGCCAGCAGTCCCCGGGACACTAGCACAGATACGCAGTATTTT; CDR3aa: CASSPRDTSTDTQYF; abundance: medium-sized; v_gene: TRBV27; d_gene: .; len: 15; j_gene: TRBJ2-3
CDR3nt: TGTGCCAGCAGCCGGGACAGGGTCAATCAGCCCCAGCATTTT; CDR3aa: CASSRDRVNQPQHF; abundance: .; v_gene: TRBV7-2; d_gene: TRBD1; len: 14; j_gene: TRBJ1-5
CDR3nt: TGCAGTGCTAGAGGGATGACAGGGCATCAGCCCCAGCATTTT; CDR3aa: CSARGMTGHQPQHF; abundance: .; v_gene: TRBV20-1; d_gene: TRBD1; len: 14; j_gene: TRBJ1-5
CDR3nt: TGTGCCAGCAGACAGGGGGTGGTCGAGACCCAGTACTTC; CDR3aa: CASRQGVVETQYF; abundance: few; v_gene: TRBV6-1; d_gene: TRBD1; len: 13; j_gene: TRBJ2-5
CDR3nt: TGTGCCAGCAGCTCATCGGGGACAAAATACAATGAGCAGTTCTTC; CDR3aa: CASSSSGTKYNEQFF; abundance: .; v_gene: TRBV12-3/TRBV12-4; d_gene: .; len: 15; j_gene: TRBJ2-1
CDR3nt: TGTGCCATCAGTGACCCGGGATTAATCGTAGGAGATACGCAGTATTTT; CDR3aa: CAISDPGLIVGDTQYF; abundance: medium-sized; v_gene: TRBV10-3; d_gene: .; len: 16; j_gene: TRBJ2-3
CDR3nt: TGTGCCAGCAGCCGCATCATAGGGACTAGCGGCACAGATACGCAGTATTTT; CDR3aa: CASSRIIGTSGTDTQYF; abundance: .; v_gene: TRBV6-1; d_gene: TRBD2; len: 17; j_gene: TRBJ2-3
CDR3nt: TGTGCCAGCTACTCCGCGGGAGATGGTACAGATACGCAGTATTTT; CDR3aa: CASYSAGDGTDTQYF; abundance: few; v_gene: TRBV6-2/TRBV6-3; d_gene: TRBD2; len: 15; j_gene: TRBJ2-3
CDR3nt: TGTGCCAGCAGCCGACAGGGAGTAGAGACCCAGTACTTC; CDR3aa: CASSRQGVETQYF; abundance: medium-sized; v_gene: TRBV6-1; d_gene: TRBD1; len: 13; j_gene: TRBJ2-5
CDR3nt: TGTGCCAGCAGCTTAGGCCCCCCCCCAGATACGCAGTATTTT; CDR3aa: CASSLGPPPDTQYF; abundance: .; v_gene: TRBV9; d_gene: .; len: 14; j_gene: TRBJ2-3
CDR3nt: TGCGCGGGGAGGGGTAGCAAAAACATGCAGTATTTT; CDR3aa: CAGRGSKNMQYF; abundance: .; v_gene: TRBV10-1; d_gene: TRBD2; len: 12; j_gene: TRBJ2-3
CDR3nt: TGTGCCAGCAGCCCCCTGAGTGGCCTTGGTAGGCAGTATTTT; CDR3aa: CASSPLSGLGRQYF; abundance: few; v_gene: TRBV11-2; d_gene: .; len: 14; j_gene: TRBJ2-3
CDR3nt: TGTGCCAGCAGTAAGGGGGGGTACAATGAGCAGTTCTTC; CDR3aa: CASSKGGYNEQFF; abundance: .; v_gene: TRBV25-1; d_gene: .; len: 13; j_gene: TRBJ2-1
CDR3nt: TGCAGTGCTATTGGGGTCCGTGGGGTCCAACAAGAGACCCAGTACTTC; CDR3aa: CSAIGVRGVQQETQYF; abundance: .; v_gene: TRBV20-1; d_gene: .; len: 16; j_gene: TRBJ2-5
CDR3nt: TGTGCCAGCATCGGGCAACTCGAGGATATTCAGTATTTC; CDR3aa: CASIGQLEDIQYF; abundance: few; v_gene: TRBV25-1; d_gene: .; len: 13; j_gene: TRBJ2-4
CDR3nt: TGTGCCAGCAGTGCAGGGTACGAGCAGTTCTTC; CDR3aa: CASSAGYEQFF; abundance: few; v_gene: TRBV7-3; d_gene: .; len: 11; j_gene: TRBJ2-1
CDR3nt: TGTGCCAGCAGTGAAGCGGGACTAGCGGGAGCCGGGGAGCTGTTTTTT; CDR3aa: CASSEAGLAGAGELFF; abundance: .; v_gene: TRBV6-1; d_gene: TRBD2; len: 16; j_gene: TRBJ2-2
CDR3nt: TGTGCCAGCAGTGAAGACCCGGGACAGGGAACAGATACGCAGTATTTT; CDR3aa: CASSEDPGQGTDTQYF; abundance: .; v_gene: TRBV6-1; d_gene: TRBD1; len: 16; j_gene: TRBJ2-3
CDR3nt: TGTGCCAGCAGCCGTTTGTGGGGTGGCACAGATACGCAGTATTTT; CDR3aa: CASSRLWGGTDTQYF; abundance: .; v_gene: TRBV14; d_gene: .; len: 15; j_gene: TRBJ2-3
CDR3nt: TGCCGCGTCCCGGTGCCGGGAGCCAAAAACACGCAGTACTTC; CDR3aa: CRVPVPGAKNTQYF; abundance: .; v_gene: TRBV10-3; d_gene: .; len: 14; j_gene: TRBJ2-4
CDR3nt: TGTGCCAGCAGCACCGACCCGCGAAAATGGGGTGGCTACACCTTC; CDR3aa: CASSTDPRKWGGYTF; abundance: once; v_gene: TRBV9; d_gene: .; len: 15; j_gene: TRBJ1-2
CDR3nt: TGTGCCAGCAGTTACGGACACAGGGGACTAAATGAAAAACTGTTTTTT; CDR3aa: CASSYGHRGLNEKLFF; abundance: .; v_gene: TRBV6-5; d_gene: TRBD1; len: 16; j_gene: TRBJ1-4
CDR3nt: TGCGCCAGCAGCCCCCGTGAAGGGGCCGGACGAGACCCGCAGACCCAGTACTTC; CDR3aa: CASSPREGAGRDPQTQYF; abundance: few; v_gene: TRBV4-1; d_gene: .; len: 18; j_gene: TRBJ2-5
CDR3nt: TGTGCCAGCAGCCGAGCTAACTATGGCTACACCTTC; CDR3aa: CASSRANYGYTF; abundance: medium-sized; v_gene: TRBV25-1; d_gene: .; len: 12; j_gene: TRBJ1-2
CDR3nt: TGTGCCAGCAGCCCCCGCCTAGGCGGAGGGGGCCGGGGCAAAGAGACGCAGTATTTT; CDR3aa: CASSPRLGGGGRGKETQYF; abundance: .; v_gene: TRBV9; d_gene: .; len: 19; j_gene: TRBJ2-3
CDR3nt: TGCAGTGCTAGAGATCGGGCCGTGAAGGGAGATACGCAGTATTTT; CDR3aa: CSARDRAVKGDTQYF; abundance: medium-sized; v_gene: TRBV20-1; d_gene: .; len: 15; j_gene: TRBJ2-3
CDR3nt: TGTGCCAGCAGCCTGATGAATGAGCAGTTCTTC; CDR3aa: CASSLMNEQFF; abundance: medium-sized; v_gene: TRBV28; d_gene: .; len: 11; j_gene: TRBJ2-1
CDR3nt: TGTGCCAGCAGTGAAAGTTTAGGAGGAGCCCAGTACTTC; CDR3aa: CASSESLGGAQYF; abundance: .; v_gene: TRBV27; d_gene: .; len: 13; j_gene: TRBJ2-5
CDR3nt: TGTGCCAGCAGCCCGTTTCCTCATCGCACAGATACGCAGTATTTT; CDR3aa: CASSPFPHRTDTQYF; abundance: medium-sized; v_gene: TRBV14; d_gene: .; len: 15; j_gene: TRBJ2-3